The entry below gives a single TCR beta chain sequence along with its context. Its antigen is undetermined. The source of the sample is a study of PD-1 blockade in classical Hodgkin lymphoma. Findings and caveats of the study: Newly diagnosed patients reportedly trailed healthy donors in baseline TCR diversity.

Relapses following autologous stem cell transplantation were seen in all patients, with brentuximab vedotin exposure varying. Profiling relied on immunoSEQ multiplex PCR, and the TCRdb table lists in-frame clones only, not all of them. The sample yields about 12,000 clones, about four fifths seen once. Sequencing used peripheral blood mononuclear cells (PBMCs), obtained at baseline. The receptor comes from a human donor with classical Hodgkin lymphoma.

CDR3 nucleotides: TGTGCCAGCTCCGAAGCACCCCGGGGCTACAATGAGCAGTTCTTC. This encodes CASSEAPRGYNEQFF. The chain recombines TRBV6-1 with TRBJ2-1; possibly TRBD2 for D (5 bases). Trimming stripped 8 bases from V and 3 bases from J, with 17 bases between. Germline V gives CDR1 MNHNS, CDR2 SASEGT. This CDR3 is built from 15 residues.